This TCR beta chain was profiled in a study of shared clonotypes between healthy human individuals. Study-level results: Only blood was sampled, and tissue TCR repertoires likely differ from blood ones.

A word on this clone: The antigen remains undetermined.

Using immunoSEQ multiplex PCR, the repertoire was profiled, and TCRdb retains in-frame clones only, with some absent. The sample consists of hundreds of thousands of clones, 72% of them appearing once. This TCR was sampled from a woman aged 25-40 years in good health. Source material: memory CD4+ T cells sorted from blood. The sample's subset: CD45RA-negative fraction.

The CDR3 DNA follows: TGTGCCAGCTCAGAGGGAATTGGCGAGCAGTACTTC. Its protein product is CASSEGIGEQYF. The rearrangement links TRBV18 to TRBJ2-7; D perhaps matches TRBD2 (5 bases). V lost 5 bases to trimming and J lost 6 bases, with 11 bases between them. The CDR3 runs 12 residues. Germline V gives CDR1 KGHSH, CDR2 LQKENI.